Included here is one TCR beta chain sequence, with context. Its target is unknown. Sequencing used immunoSEQ multiplex PCR; TCRdb keeps in-frame clones, though not all of them. The sample carries around 7,700 clones, over 70% recorded once. V dropped 3 bases and J dropped 0 bases, with 12 bases sitting between them. The CDR3 runs 16 residues. The germline gives CDR1 GTSNPN, CDR2 SVGIG (reference sequence). Repertoires were sampled repeatedly during chemoradiotherapy. This sample was taken from a study of chemoradiotherapy in HPV16-positive cancers. Overall study: Candidate HPV-specific clones and shared TCR motifs came from a couple of HPV16-positive patients. Whole-study findings and limits: Only a couple of HPV16-positive patients supplied the functional HPV-specificity definition.

This TCR was sampled from a human donor with HPV-associated anogenital cancer. This chain links TRBV30 with TRBJ2-6; the D gene is possibly TRBD1 (5 bases). The sample was collected from a patient who underwent chemoradiotherapy. CDR3 sequence (DNA): TGTGCCTGGAGCCAGGGATTTACCTCTGGGGCCAACGTCCTGACTTTC. This sequence encodes CAWSQGFTSGANVLTF.